This is a list of T cell receptor beta chains from one sample in a study of response to subunit inactivated influenza vaccine. TCRdb reprocessed the RT-PCR reads with MiXCR, giving one entry per CDR3 protein. The sample gives 650,000 to 800,000 distinct CDR3 sequences, roughly 13% of which show up once; roughly 6.4% is in the top ten. This specimen was PBMCs from blood, taken 14 to 15 days before vaccination. Every receptor here comes from a man in his fifties who received an inactivated influenza vaccine. Each CDR3 is given with its conserved first and last residue. The D gene is left open where the match is weak. Some rows have no size entry. The others give once, few or many, or a class for an expanded clone.

D	V	size	J	CDR3	DNA
-	TRBV11-2	-	TRBJ2-3	CASSLAARPTDTQYF	TGTGCCAGCAGCTTAGCGGCCAGACCCACAGATACGCAGTATTTT
-	TRBV5-6	-	TRBJ1-2	CASSLGQASLYGYTF	TGTGCCAGCAGCTTGGGACAGGCAAGCCTCTATGGCTACACCTTC
TRBD2	TRBV15	many	TRBJ2-1	CATSRGEGLYNEQFF	TGTGCCACCAGCAGGGGGGAGGGCCTCTACAATGAGCAGTTCTTC
-	TRBV27	few	TRBJ2-7	CASTGVAGHTSREQYF	TGTGCCAGCACCGGAGTCGCGGGACACACCTCTCGAGAGCAGTACTTC
TRBD1	TRBV15	-	TRBJ1-2	CATSRLQGDGYTF	TGTGCCACCAGCAGATTACAGGGGGATGGCTACACCTTC
TRBD2	TRBV7-9	few	TRBJ2-7	CASSSDLVDLADYEQYF	TGTGCCAGCAGCTCGGATTTGGTGGATCTAGCGGACTACGAGCAGTACTTC
TRBD1	TRBV12-3/TRBV12-4	-	TRBJ2-3	CASSRAGTVTDTQYF	TGTGCCAGCAGTCGTGCCGGGACAGTCACAGATACGCAGTATTTT
TRBD2	TRBV5-1	-	TRBJ2-7	CASKRGESYEQYF	TGCGCCAGCAAGCGGGGGGAATCCTACGAGCAGTACTTC
-	TRBV4-1	many	TRBJ1-1	CASSQDGSGISEAFF	TGCGCCAGCAGCCAAGATGGGTCGGGAATCTCTGAAGCTTTCTTT
TRBD2	TRBV12-3/TRBV12-4	-	TRBJ2-5	CASSPGLAGTSQETQYF	TGTGCCAGCAGTCCTGGACTAGCGGGGACATCACAAGAGACCCAGTACTTC
-	TRBV7-2	few	TRBJ1-6	CASSFHADSPLHF	TGTGCCAGCAGCTTCCACGCGGATTCACCCCTCCACTTT
TRBD1	TRBV4-3	-	TRBJ2-7	CASSPGTGEEEQYF	TGCGCCAGCAGCCCTGGGACAGGGGAGGAAGAGCAGTACTTC
-	TRBV3-1	-	TRBJ2-5	CASSQMSLETQYF	TGTGCCAGCAGCCAAATGTCCTTAGAGACCCAGTACTTC
-	TRBV30	many	TRBJ2-1	CAWSPLQGSYNEQFF	TGTGCCTGGAGTCCCCTGCAGGGCTCCTACAATGAGCAGTTCTTC
TRBD1	TRBV5-6	few	TRBJ2-7	CASSISGQGLYEQYF	TGTGCCAGCAGCATCTCGGGACAGGGTTTATACGAGCAGTACTTC
TRBD1	TRBV7-8	few	TRBJ2-2	CASSGPTGSFTGELFF	TGTGCCAGCAGCGGACCGACAGGGTCCTTCACCGGGGAGCTGTTTTTT
TRBD2	TRBV20-1	-	TRBJ2-5	CSARAASGGHEETQYF	TGCAGTGCTAGAGCGGCTAGCGGGGGGCATGAAGAGACCCAGTACTTC
-	TRBV19	-	TRBJ2-1	CASSPRVGQGVGEQFF	TGTGCCAGTAGTCCCCGTGTGGGGCAGGGAGTAGGTGAGCAGTTCTTC
-	TRBV6-1	few	TRBJ2-2	CASNGQTNTGELFF	TGTGCCAGCAATGGACAAACGAACACCGGGGAGCTGTTTTTT
TRBD1	TRBV9	few	TRBJ2-2	CASSVRQGVTGELFF	TGTGCCAGCAGCGTTAGACAGGGTGTGACCGGGGAGCTGTTTTTT